This T cell receptor beta chain emerged from a study of T cell repertoires in cytomegalovirus infection (dated by TCRdb to between 2018 and 2021). About the full investigation: Peptide stimulations targeted recently identified HLA-C-restricted CMV epitopes, whose presentation resists viral immunomodulation, together with well-studied HLA-B-restricted epitopes. The HLA type of each donor mattered for the analysis, because public TCR beta signatures pointed to carriage of CMV infection along with the matching HLA type.

Study-level results and caveats: In both this cohort and an independent cohort of 352 donors, the cumulative frequency of public TCR beta family members distinguished carriers of CMV infection plus the relevant HLA type. The ex vivo response was dominated by HLA-C-restricted CMV-specific TCR beta clonotypes, which also provided the single most frequent clonotype in two of eight donors.

V is reduced by 1 base and J by 5 bases, leaving a spacing of 11 bases between them. Including cysteine and phenylalanine, the CDR3 has 14 amino acids. Left in the record is the CDR3 DNA by itself, 42 bases read in frame from the first base. Instrument used: Illumina HiSeq 1500. TCRdb cleaned the public reads at Q25 with fastp, built clones with MiXCR and kept in-frame beta chains. When rows share a CDR3 protein, they turn into one entry using the most common DNA and genes. The sample table holds approximately 390,000 distinct CDR3 sequences, of which around a third were seen once. The top ten hold about 14% of the sample. This clonotype turned up a few times. Its antigen is currently not known. Qualities for individual bases were not recorded, and no much larger clone is one base off. Read against the paper, the sample's treatment or condition label means: in vitro stimulation with specific CMV peptide epitopes to enrich CMV-specific T cells.

The sequenced sample was cultured PBMCs, obtained from culture after CMV antigen stimulation. The chain joins TRBV12-3 or TRBV12-4 to TRBJ1-1; no D gene can be assigned with confidence. This TCR derives from a human donor in good health (CMV status not recorded). Some clones in this sample may be carry-over from other donors' samples. The encoded CDR3 is CASSLGSGRTEAFF. The DNA is as follows: TGTGCCAGCAGTTTAGGCTCCGGTAGAACTGAAGCTTTCTTT.